What follows is one T cell receptor (beta chain) and its context. Data came from immunoSEQ multiplex PCR; TCRdb stores just in-frame clones and leaves some out. The repertoire consists of 85,000 to 110,000 clones, with around 84% occurring once and the leading ten covering approximately 3%. The data were obtained in a study of T cell clones after liver transplantation. Study overall: Post-transplant blood was tracked for graft-donor-reactive T cell clones identified in a pre-transplant mixed lymphocyte reaction. As an antigen-independent comparator, third-party-reactive TCRbeta sequences came from pre-transplant mixed lymphocyte reactions.

Sequencing used CD4+ T cells from blood, obtained approximately 50 months after liver transplant. The sequence was collected from a human patient who received a liver transplant. Some T cells may be transferred from the graft donor.

The CDR3 DNA sequence: TGTGCCAGCAGCTTAAATCTGGGGCACTATGGCTACACCTTC. Amino acid sequence: CASSLNLGHYGYTF. The chain couples TRBV7-2 to TRBJ1-2, with a weak D call TRBD1 (5 bases). The CDR3 runs 14 residues. The V end was cut by 2 bases, the J end by 3 bases, with 10 bases between. Germline CDR1 is SGHTA and CDR2 is FQGNSA.